This T cell receptor beta chain originates from a study of a mutant IDH1 vaccine in newly diagnosed glioma. A remark on this clone: Antigen: not known.

The CDR3 has 15 amino acids. Germline V gene sequence: CDR1 SNHLY, CDR2 FYNNEI. V gave up 8 bases and J gave up 4 bases, with 17 bases separating them. Repertoires were generated with immunoSEQ multiplex PCR, while TCRdb's copy carries only in-frame clones and drops some. Found here are almost 95,000 clones, just under 90% of them singletons; the top ten hold over 0.7%. Time point indicated: week 47, end of study. In every dose of vaccine, 300 ug of mutant IDH1 20-mer peptide was given alongside topical imiquimod. This clonotype originated in a woman in her 50s with glioma. This chain connects TRBV2 to TRBJ1-4, with D perhaps TRBD1 (5 bases). The sample consisted of PBMCs, taken from a glioma patient whose treatment included an IDH1 peptide vaccine. CDR3 bases: TGTGCCAGCCGAACCCAGGGATTTGATAATGAAAAACTGTTTTTT. It encodes CASRTQGFDNEKLFF.